This TCR beta chain was sequenced in a study of blood T cells in healthy people across ages. V lost 3 bases to trimming and J lost 5 bases, with 16 bases between them. The CDR3 is made up of 14 amino acids. Germline-derived CDR1 and CDR2 are SQVTM and ANQGSEA. Overall study results and limits: Bulk PBMC profiling left naive and antigen-experienced comparisons inconclusive. The authors considered diversity estimates from one million T cells to be underestimates.

Isolated per sample were at least 7 million PBMCs. This clonotype has a handful of counts. Its antigen is currently unknown. A second 7 to 11 cycle PCR used barcoded and J-beta primers. Each cDNA molecule was tagged by a template-switch adaptor with 12 random nucleotides. TCRdb reprocessed the 5' RACE reads with MiXCR, giving one entry per CDR3 protein. Of more than 650,000 distinct CDR3 sequences listed, roughly 26% were seen once; the top ten hold under 3%. The sample was also linked to a second study, of T cells of mothers and their children.

The TCR was taken from a boy younger than 18 in good health. The sequencing input was blood. J is TRBJ1-1 and V is TRBV29-1; a weak D match, TRBD1 (6 bases). The chain's CDR3 is CSVDPRGGGTEAFF. CDR3 nucleotide sequence: TGCAGCGTTGACCCTAGAGGGGGAGGGACTGAAGCTTTCTTT.